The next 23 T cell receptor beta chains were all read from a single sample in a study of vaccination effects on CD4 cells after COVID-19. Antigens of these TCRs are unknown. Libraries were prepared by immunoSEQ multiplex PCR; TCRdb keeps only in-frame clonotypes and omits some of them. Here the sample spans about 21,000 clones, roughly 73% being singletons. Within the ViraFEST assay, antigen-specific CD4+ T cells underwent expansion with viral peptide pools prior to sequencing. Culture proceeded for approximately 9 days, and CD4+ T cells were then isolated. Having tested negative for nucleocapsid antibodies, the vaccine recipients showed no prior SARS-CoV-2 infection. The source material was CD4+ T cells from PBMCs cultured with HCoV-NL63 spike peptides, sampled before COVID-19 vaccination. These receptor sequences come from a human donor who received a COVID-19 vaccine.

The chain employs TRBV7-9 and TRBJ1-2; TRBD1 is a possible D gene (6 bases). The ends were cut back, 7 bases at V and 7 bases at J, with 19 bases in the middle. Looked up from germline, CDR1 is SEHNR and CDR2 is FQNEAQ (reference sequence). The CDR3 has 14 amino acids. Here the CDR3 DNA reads TGTGCCAGCACCCAGGAGGGGGGGTATTTTGGCTACACCTTC. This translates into CASTQEGGYFGYTF.

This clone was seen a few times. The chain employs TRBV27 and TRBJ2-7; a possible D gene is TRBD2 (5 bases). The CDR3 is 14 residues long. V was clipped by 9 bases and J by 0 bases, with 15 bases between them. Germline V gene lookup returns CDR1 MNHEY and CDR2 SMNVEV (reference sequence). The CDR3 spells CASQIAPTSYEQYF. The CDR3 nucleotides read TGTGCCAGTCAGATAGCGCCGACCTCCTACGAGCAGTACTTC.

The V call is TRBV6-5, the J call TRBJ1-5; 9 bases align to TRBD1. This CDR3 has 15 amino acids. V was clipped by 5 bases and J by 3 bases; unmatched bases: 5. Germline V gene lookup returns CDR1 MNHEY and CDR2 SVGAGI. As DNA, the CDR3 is TGTGCCAGCAGTACCGGGACAGGGTACAATCAGCCCCAGCATTTT. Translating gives CASSTGTGYNQPQHF.

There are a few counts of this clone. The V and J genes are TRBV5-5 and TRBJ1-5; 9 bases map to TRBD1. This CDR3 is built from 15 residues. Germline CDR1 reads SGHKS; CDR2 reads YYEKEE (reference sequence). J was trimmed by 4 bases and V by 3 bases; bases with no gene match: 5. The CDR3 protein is CASSWGTGRNQPQHF. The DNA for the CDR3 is TGTGCCAGCAGCTGGGGGACAGGGAGAAATCAGCCCCAGCATTTT.

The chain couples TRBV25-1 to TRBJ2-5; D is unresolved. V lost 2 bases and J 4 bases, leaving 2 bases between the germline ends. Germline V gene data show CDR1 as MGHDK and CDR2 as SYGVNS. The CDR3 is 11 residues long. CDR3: CASSEVETQYF. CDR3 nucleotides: TGTGCCAGCAGTGAAGTAGAGACCCAGTACTTC.

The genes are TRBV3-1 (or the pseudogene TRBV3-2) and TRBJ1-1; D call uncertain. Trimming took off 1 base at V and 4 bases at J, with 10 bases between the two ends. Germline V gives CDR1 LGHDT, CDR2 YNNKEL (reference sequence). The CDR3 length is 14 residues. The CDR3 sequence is CASSQGEGRTEAFF. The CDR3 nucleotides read TGTGCCAGCAGCCAAGGAGAGGGCCGCACTGAAGCTTTCTTT.

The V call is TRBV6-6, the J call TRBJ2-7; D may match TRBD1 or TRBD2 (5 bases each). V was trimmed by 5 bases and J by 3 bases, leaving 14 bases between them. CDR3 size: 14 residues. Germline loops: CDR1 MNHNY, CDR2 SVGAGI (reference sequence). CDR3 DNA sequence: TGTGCCAGCAGTACGCAGGGTGGAGGCTACGAGCAGTACTTC. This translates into CASSTQGGGYEQYF.

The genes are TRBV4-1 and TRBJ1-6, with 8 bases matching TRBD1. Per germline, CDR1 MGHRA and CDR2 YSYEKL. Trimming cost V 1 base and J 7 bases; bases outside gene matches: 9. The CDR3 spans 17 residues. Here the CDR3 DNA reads TGCGCCAGCAGCCAAGCCGCCGGGACAGGTGGAAATTCACCCCTCCACTTT. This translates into CASSQAAGTGGNSPLHF.

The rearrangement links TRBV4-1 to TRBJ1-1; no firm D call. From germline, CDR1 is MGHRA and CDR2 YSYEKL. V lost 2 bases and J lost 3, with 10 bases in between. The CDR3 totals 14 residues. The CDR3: CASSQYFGYTEAFF. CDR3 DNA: TGCGCCAGCAGCCAATATTTCGGGTACACTGAAGCTTTCTTT.

CDR3 protein: CASSFTGGGFDEQFF. DNA of the CDR3: TGTGCCAGCAGCTTCACCGGCGGGGGGTTCGATGAGCAGTTCTTC. V gene TRBV11-2 combines with J gene TRBJ2-1, with TRBD2 matching 8 bases. There are 15 residues in the CDR3. V lost 3 bases and J lost 8; bases outside the gene matches: 9. Per germline, CDR1 SGHAT and CDR2 FQNNGV.

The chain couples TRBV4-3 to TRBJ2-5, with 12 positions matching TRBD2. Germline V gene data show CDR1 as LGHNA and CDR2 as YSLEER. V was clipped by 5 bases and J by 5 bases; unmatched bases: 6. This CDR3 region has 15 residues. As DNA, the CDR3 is TGCGCCAGCAGCTTACTAGCGGGGGGAGGGGAGACCCAGTACTTC. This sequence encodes CASSLLAGGGETQYF.

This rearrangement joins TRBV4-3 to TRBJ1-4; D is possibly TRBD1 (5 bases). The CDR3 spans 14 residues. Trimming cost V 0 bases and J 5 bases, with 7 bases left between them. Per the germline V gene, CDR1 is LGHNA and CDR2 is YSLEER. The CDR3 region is CASSQDYRNEKLFF. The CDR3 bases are TGCGCCAGCAGCCAAGATTACAGGAATGAAAAACTGTTTTTT.

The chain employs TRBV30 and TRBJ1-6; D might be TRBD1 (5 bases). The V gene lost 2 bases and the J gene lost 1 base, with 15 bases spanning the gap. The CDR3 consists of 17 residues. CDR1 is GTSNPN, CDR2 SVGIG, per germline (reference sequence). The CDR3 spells CAWSQTGFWSYNSPLHF. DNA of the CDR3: TGTGCCTGGAGTCAAACAGGATTTTGGTCCTATAATTCACCCCTCCACTTT.

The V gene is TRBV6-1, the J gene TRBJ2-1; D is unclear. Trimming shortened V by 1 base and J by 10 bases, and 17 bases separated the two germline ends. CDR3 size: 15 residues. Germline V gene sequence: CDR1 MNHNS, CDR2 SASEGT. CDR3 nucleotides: TGTGCCAGCAGTGAAGGGGATGGTACACCGACGGAGCAGTTCTTC. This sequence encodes CASSEGDGTPTEQFF.

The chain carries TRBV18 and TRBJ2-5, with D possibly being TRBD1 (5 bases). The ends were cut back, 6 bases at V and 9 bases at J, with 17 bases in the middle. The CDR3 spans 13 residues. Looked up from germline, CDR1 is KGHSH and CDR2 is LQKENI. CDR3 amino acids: CASSLSDSRAQYF. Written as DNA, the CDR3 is TGTGCCAGCTCCCTATCCGACTCCAGGGCCCAGTACTTC.

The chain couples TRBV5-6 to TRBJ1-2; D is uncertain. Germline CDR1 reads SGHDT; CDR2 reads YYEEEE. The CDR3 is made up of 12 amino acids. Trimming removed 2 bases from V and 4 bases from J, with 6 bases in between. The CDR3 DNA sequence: TGTGCCAGCAGCTTCGGCAGCTATGGCTACACCTTC. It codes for CASSFGSYGYTF.

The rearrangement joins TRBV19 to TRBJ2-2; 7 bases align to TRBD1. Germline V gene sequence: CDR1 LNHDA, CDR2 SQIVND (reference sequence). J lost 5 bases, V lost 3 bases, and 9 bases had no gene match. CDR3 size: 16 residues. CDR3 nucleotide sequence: TGTGCCAGTAGTATTCTCCCCCCACAGGGGACCGGGGAGCTGTTTTTT. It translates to CASSILPPQGTGELFF.

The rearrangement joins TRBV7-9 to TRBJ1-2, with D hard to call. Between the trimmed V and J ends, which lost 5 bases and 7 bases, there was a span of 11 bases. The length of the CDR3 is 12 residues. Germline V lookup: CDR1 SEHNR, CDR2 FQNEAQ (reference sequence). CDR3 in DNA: TGTGCCAGCAGCCCCCTCGGTCGTGGCTACACCTTC. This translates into CASSPLGRGYTF.

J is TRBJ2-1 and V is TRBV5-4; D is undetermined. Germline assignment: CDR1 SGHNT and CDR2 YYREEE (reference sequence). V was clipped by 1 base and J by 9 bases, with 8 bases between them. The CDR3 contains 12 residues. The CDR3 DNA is TGTGCCAGCAGCTTGTATCTAGGTGAGCAGTTCTTC. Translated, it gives CASSLYLGEQFF.

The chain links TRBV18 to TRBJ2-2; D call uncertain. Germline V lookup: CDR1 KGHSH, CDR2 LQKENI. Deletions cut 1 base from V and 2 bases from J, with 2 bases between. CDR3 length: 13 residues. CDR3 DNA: TGTGCCAGCTCACCACGTAACACCGGGGAGCTGTTTTTT. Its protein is CASSPRNTGELFF.

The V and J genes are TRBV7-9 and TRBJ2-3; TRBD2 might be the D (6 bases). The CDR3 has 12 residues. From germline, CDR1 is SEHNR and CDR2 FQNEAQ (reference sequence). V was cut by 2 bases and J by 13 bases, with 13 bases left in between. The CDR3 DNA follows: TGTGCCAGCAGCTTAATCGCGGGAAAAGAGTATTTT. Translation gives CASSLIAGKEYF.

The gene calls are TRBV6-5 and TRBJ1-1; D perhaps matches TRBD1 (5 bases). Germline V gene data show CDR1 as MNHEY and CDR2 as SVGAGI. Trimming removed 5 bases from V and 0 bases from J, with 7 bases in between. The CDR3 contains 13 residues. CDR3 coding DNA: TGTGCCAGCAGTAGGGGTATGAACACTGAAGCTTTCTTT. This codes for CASSRGMNTEAFF.

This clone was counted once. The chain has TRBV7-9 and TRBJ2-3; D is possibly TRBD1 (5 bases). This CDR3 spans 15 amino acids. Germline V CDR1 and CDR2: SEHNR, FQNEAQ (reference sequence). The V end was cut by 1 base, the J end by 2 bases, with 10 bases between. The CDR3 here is CASSLEGILTDTQYF. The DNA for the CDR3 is TGTGCCAGCAGCTTAGAGGGGATTCTCACAGATACGCAGTATTTT.